This T cell receptor beta chain derives from a study of blood T cell repertoires in COVID-19. There are 17 residues in the CDR3. The J segment lost 3 bases and the V segment lost 7 bases, leaving 17 bases of the junction unmatched. From germline, CDR1 is SGHNT and CDR2 YYREEE (reference sequence). Using immunoSEQ multiplex PCR, the repertoire was profiled, and TCRdb retains in-frame clones only, with some absent. The repertoire consists of 140,000 to 150,000 clones, with roughly 90% occurring once and the leading ten covering approximately 4.3%. The origin of this receptor is a woman aged 35 to 49 who had been exposed to COVID-19. The sequenced sample consisted of PBMCs or T cells enriched from blood (not recorded which). V usage is TRBV5-4 and J usage is TRBJ1-1; 8 positions agree with TRBD1. CDR3 amino acids: CASDTDRGRVIDTEAFF. The CDR3 DNA is TGTGCCAGCGACACCGACAGGGGACGGGTCATAGACACTGAAGCTTTCTTT.